This TCR beta chain was retrieved from a study of tumor-infiltrating lymphocytes in localized non-small cell lung cancer. Background on the study: Tumor tissue and non-adjacent uninvolved lung came from each patient.

The repertoire was sequenced with immunoSEQ multiplex PCR; TCRdb's copy has only in-frame clones and lacks some. The sample consists of some 5,200 clones, approximately 64% of them appearing once. Material: uninvolved lung tissue not adjacent to the tumor. This TCR derives from a human donor with non-small cell lung cancer.

The CDR3 spells CASSLLGPGGYEQYF. The CDR3 DNA follows: TGTGCCAGCAGTCTTCTAGGCCCCGGCGGCTACGAGCAGTACTTC. The rearrangement joins TRBV27 to TRBJ2-7; D is unclear. Germline CDR1 and CDR2: MNHEY and SMNVEV (reference sequence). V dropped 5 bases and J dropped 3 bases, with 17 bases sitting between them. This CDR3 is built from 15 residues.